This paragraph covers one T cell receptor (beta chain) sequence. The antigen is undetermined. The record originates from a study of siplizumab effects on memory and regulatory T cells. The CDR3 totals 13 residues. Germline CDR1 reads LNHDA; CDR2 reads SQIVND (reference sequence). Trimming cost V 6 bases and J 0 bases, with 9 bases left between them. The table came from immunoSEQ multiplex PCR; TCRdb's copy has only in-frame clones and leaves some out. The sample records approximately 120,000 clones, roughly 94% being singletons. Overall study findings and caveats: Proliferating CD4+ or CD8+ clones, roughly 80-95% of them, lacked an assignable naive or memory phenotype. Mappable alloreactive CD4+ clones came from Treg cells almost 70% of the time on average with siplizumab, against under 30% in controls. Siplizumab significantly decreased alloreactive sequences from unstimulated CD4+ memory cells.

Source material: Tregs sorted from blood. The gene calls are TRBV19 and TRBJ2-7; the D gene is possibly TRBD2 (6 bases). This TCR was sampled from a human donor in good health. As DNA, the CDR3 is TGTGCCAGTAGGACTAGGAGCTCCTACGAGCAGTACTTC. This sequence encodes CASRTRSSYEQYF. Full variable domain (outside the CDR3, taken from reference TRBV19 and TRBJ2-7): DGGITQSPKYLFRKEGQNVTLSCEQNLNHDAMYWYRQDPGQGLRLIYYSQIVNDFQKGDIAEGYSVSREKKESFPLTVTSAQKNPTAFYLCASRTRSSYEQYFGPGTRLTVT.